One and the same sample provided the 32 T cell receptor beta chains below, sequenced in a study of beta chain features in type 1 diabetes. Sequenced material consisted of expressed TCRB transcripts (all of the isolated RNA was reverse transcribed). The repertoire was sequenced with immunoSEQ multiplex PCR; TCRdb's copy has only in-frame clones and lacks some. Seen here are 400,000 to 500,000 clones, around 14% observed once, and the top ten hold 0.035% to 0.045%. The specimen sequenced was naive CD4+ T cells from blood. Receptor source: a young man in good health.

This clone appeared a few times. The chain carries TRBV5-1 and TRBJ2-2; the D gene is possibly TRBD2 (5 bases). The CDR3 has 17 amino acids. Germline assignment: CDR1 SGHRS and CDR2 YFSETQ. V lost 4 bases, J lost 7 bases, and 23 bases lay in between. CDR3 bases: TGCGCCAGCAGCCCCCACTCGGGGAGCAAGTCGGGCGGGGAGCTGTTTTTT. Its protein is CASSPHSGSKSGGELFF. Drawing the rest from reference TRBV5-1 and TRBJ2-2, the complete variable domain is KAGVTQTPRYLIKTRGQQVTLSCSPISGHRSVSWYQQTPGQGLQFLFEYFSETQRNKGNFPGRFSGRQFSNSRSEMNVSTLELGDSALYLCASSPHSGSKSGGELFFGEGSRLTVL.

This clone showed up just a few times. The rearrangement joins TRBV9 to TRBJ1-1; TRBD1 matches 9 bases. The germline V gene has CDR1 SGDLS and CDR2 YYNGEE. The CDR3 runs 16 residues. V lost 3 bases to trimming and J lost 1 base; unmatched junction nucleotides: 7. CDR3 protein: CASSAGTGLPNTEAFF. Here the CDR3 DNA reads TGTGCCAGCAGCGCAGGGACAGGGCTGCCGAACACTGAAGCTTTCTTT.

The chain links TRBV12-5 to TRBJ2-1; D unresolved. Germline V gene lookup returns CDR1 LGHNT and CDR2 FRNRAP. Between the trimmed V and J ends, which lost 0 bases and 15 bases, there was a span of 12 bases. The CDR3 has 12 amino acids. The CDR3 DNA reads as TGTGCTAGTGGTTTGGTAGAATTAAACCGGTTCTTC. It specifies CASGLVELNRFF.

The chain couples TRBV30 to TRBJ1-2; no definite D call. The V end was cut by 2 bases, the J end by 5 bases, with 12 bases between. Germline loops: CDR1 GTSNPN, CDR2 SVGIG (reference sequence). The CDR3 runs to 13 residues. CDR3 protein: CAWSFIGVYGYTF. The DNA for the CDR3 is TGTGCCTGGAGTTTTATCGGGGTTTATGGCTACACCTTC.

This chain joins TRBV7-9 and TRBJ1-1; the D gene is possibly TRBD1 (6 bases). Looked up from germline, CDR1 is SEHNR and CDR2 is FQNEAQ (reference sequence). There are 14 residues in the CDR3. V was shortened by 3 bases and J by 7 bases, with 15 bases between the two germline ends. The CDR3: CASSFLQGRGEAFF. In DNA form, the CDR3 reads TGTGCCAGCAGCTTTCTACAGGGTAGGGGTGAAGCTTTCTTT.

The V and J genes are TRBV4-3 and TRBJ2-1, with 8 bases identical to TRBD1. CDR1 is LGHNA, CDR2 YSLEER, per germline. V shed 3 bases and J 7 bases; nucleotides not matched to a gene: 14. The CDR3 is 17 residues long. The chain's CDR3 is CASSQDLDRVMRNEQFF. The CDR3 DNA reads TGCGCCAGCAGCCAGGACTTGGACAGGGTAATGAGGAATGAGCAGTTCTTC.

The gene calls are TRBV7-6 and TRBJ2-1; 8 bases line up with TRBD1. The CDR3 is made up of 15 amino acids. From germline, CDR1 is SGHVS and CDR2 FNYEAQ. V lost 5 bases, J lost 1 base, and 4 bases stayed unmatched. This CDR3 reads CASSPGQGSYNEQFF. The CDR3, as DNA: TGTGCCAGCAGCCCAGGACAGGGATCCTACAATGAGCAGTTCTTC.

The V and J genes are TRBV10-3 and TRBJ1-1; D remains ambiguous. The CDR3 covers 16 residues. Trimming left V 6 bases short and J 0 bases short, with 17 bases between. Germline CDR1 and CDR2: ENHRY and SYGVKD. The CDR3 DNA reads TGTGCCATCAGCTCCTGGGCGAGGGAGTTGAACACTGAAGCTTTCTTT. As protein: CAISSWARELNTEAFF.

This chain connects TRBV2 to TRBJ1-1; the D is unclear. Germline V gene sequence: CDR1 SNHLY, CDR2 FYNNEI. V was shortened by 5 bases and J by 5 bases, with 6 bases between the two germline ends. This CDR3 is 11 amino acids long. The CDR3 region is CASSLGTEAFF. The CDR3 nucleotides are TGTGCCAGCAGTCTAGGAACTGAAGCTTTCTTT.

The chain links TRBV7-3 to TRBJ2-5; D is tentatively TRBD1 or TRBD2 (5 bases each). The V end lost 5 bases, the J end lost 3 bases, and 10 bases lay between the germline ends. From germline, CDR1 is SGHTA and CDR2 FQGTGA. The CDR3 spans 13 residues. The CDR3 reads CASSTGQEETQYF. CDR3 sequence (DNA): TGTGCCAGCAGCACGGGGCAAGAAGAGACCCAGTACTTC.

The table lists this clone with a few counts. The genes are TRBV6-5 and TRBJ2-1, with TRBD1 matching 8 bases. V was pared by 5 bases and J by 0 bases, with 3 bases of the junction left unmatched. Germline V gene data show CDR1 as MNHEY and CDR2 as SVGAGI. The CDR3 is made up of 15 amino acids. CDR3 DNA sequence: TGTGCCAGCAGTGGTACAGGGGGCTCCTACAATGAGCAGTTCTTC. Translated, it gives CASSGTGGSYNEQFF.

This chain links TRBV6-5 with TRBJ1-5; D may be TRBD1 (6 bases). V was clipped by 2 bases and J by 5 bases, with 10 bases between them. Per the germline V gene, CDR1 is MNHEY and CDR2 is SVGAGI. The CDR3 covers 14 residues. The CDR3 region has the DNA TGTGCCAGCAGTTACCGGGCAGGGGATCAGCCCCAGCATTTT. It codes for CASSYRAGDQPQHF.

The V call is TRBV10-3, the J call TRBJ2-2; 7 bases map to TRBD2. J was trimmed by 5 bases and V by 6 bases; bases with no gene match: 12. The V gene's germline CDR1 is ENHRY and CDR2 SYGVKD. There are 16 residues in the CDR3. The CDR3 nucleotides read TGTGCCATCAGCGAACCTTCGGGACTAAGTACCGGGGAGCTGTTTTTT. Amino acid sequence: CAISEPSGLSTGELFF.

This clone was picked up a small number of times. V gene TRBV2 combines with J gene TRBJ2-3, with a tentative D call TRBD2 (6 bases). The germline V gene encodes CDR1 SNHLY and CDR2 FYNNEI. CDR3 size: 14 residues. Between the trimmed V and J ends, which lost 4 bases and 10 bases, there was a span of 18 bases. The chain's CDR3 is CASSAAGRSGPQYF. CDR3 coding DNA: TGTGCCAGCAGTGCCGCGGGACGCTCAGGTCCGCAGTATTTT. The full variable domain, with the rest looked up from reference TRBV2 and TRBJ2-3, is EPEVTQTPSHQVTQMGQEVILRCVPISNHLYFYWYRQILGQKVEFLVSFYNNEISEKSEIFDDQFSVERPDGSNFTLKIRSTKLEDSAMYFCASSAAGRSGPQYFGPGTRLTVL.

This clone was found a few times. The V call is TRBV4-1, the J call TRBJ1-1; 8 bases map to TRBD1. Germline trimming cut 9 bases from V and 0 bases from J; bases unmatched to any gene: 18. The CDR3 has 18 amino acids. Germline V gives CDR1 MGHRA, CDR2 YSYEKL. CDR3 sequence: CASSLYPSWTGMNTEAFF. CDR3 DNA: TGCGCCAGTTCACTCTATCCAAGCTGGACAGGGATGAACACTGAAGCTTTCTTT.

The chain couples TRBV10-3 to TRBJ1-4; D gene uncertain. The CDR3 has 18 amino acids. The germline V gene has CDR1 ENHRY and CDR2 SYGVKD. V was trimmed by 0 bases and J by 4 bases, leaving 18 bases between them. CDR3 region: CAISESRGGGISNEKLFF. CDR3 DNA: TGTGCCATCAGTGAGTCGAGAGGAGGAGGGATAAGTAATGAAAAACTGTTTTTT.

This clone was seen a handful of times. The chain couples TRBV30 to TRBJ2-1; TRBD2 aligns across 7 bases. Germline V gene lookup returns CDR1 GTSNPN and CDR2 SVGIG (reference sequence). The ends lost 3 bases at V and 5 bases at J; junction bases unmatched: 7. This CDR3 is built from 14 residues. The CDR3 DNA is TGTGCCTGGAGGCGACTAGCCCGGGACAATGAGCAGTTCTTC. Translating gives CAWRRLARDNEQFF.

This clone has more than one count but fewer than ten. A much larger clone lies one base from this, so it may be a read error. Other DNA sequences within the sample encode an identical CDR3. The chain couples TRBV5-1 to TRBJ2-3; D not certain. This CDR3 region has 12 residues. Germline lookup yields CDR1 SGHRS and CDR2 YFSETQ. Trimming pared 4 bases from V and 0 bases from J, leaving 3 bases between. This chain's CDR3 is CASSPSTDTQYF. CDR3 DNA sequence: TGCGCCAGCAGCCCTAGCACAGATACGCAGTATTTT. The whole variable domain, remainder taken from reference TRBV5-1 and TRBJ2-3, is KAGVTQTPRYLIKTRGQQVTLSCSPISGHRSVSWYQQTPGQGLQFLFEYFSETQRNKGNFPGRFSGRQFSNSRSEMNVSTLELGDSALYLCASSPSTDTQYFGPGTRLTVL.

This clone was counted a few times. CDR3 coding DNA: TGCGCCAGCAGCCAGGGTGAGCCGACCGGGGAGCTGTTTTTT. Encoded protein: CASSQGEPTGELFF. This chain connects TRBV4-3 to TRBJ2-2, with D unresolved. V lost 3 bases, J lost 5 bases, and 10 bases lay in between. Per germline, CDR1 LGHNA and CDR2 YSLEER. The CDR3 extends over 14 amino acids.

This chain links TRBV5-6 with TRBJ2-5; TRBD1 is a possible D gene (5 bases). This CDR3 region has 13 residues. V lost 4 bases to trimming and J lost 1 base, with 8 bases between them. Germline V lookup: CDR1 SGHDT, CDR2 YYEEEE. This CDR3 is CASSRGSQETQYF. CDR3 DNA: TGTGCCAGCAGCAGGGGAAGCCAAGAGACCCAGTACTTC.

Concerning this clone: The same CDR3 arises from other DNA sequences in this sample as well. This chain uses TRBV29-1 with TRBJ2-7; D is uncertain. The V gene lost 4 bases and the J gene lost 2 bases, with 3 bases spanning the gap. This CDR3 comprises 10 residues. CDR1 is SQVTM and CDR2 is ANQGSEA in the germline V gene. This chain's CDR3 is CSVGAYEQYF. The CDR3 region has the DNA TGCAGCGTTGGAGCCTACGAGCAGTACTTC.

This clone turned up a few times. The chain is built from TRBV29-1 and TRBJ1-2; D remains ambiguous. Trimming took off 6 bases at V and 4 bases at J, with 15 bases between the two ends. CDR1 is SQVTM, CDR2 ANQGSEA, per germline. The CDR3 runs 13 residues. CDR3 region: CSVTPRASYGYTF. The CDR3 DNA reads as TGCAGCGTGACCCCGAGGGCGAGCTATGGCTACACCTTC.

This chain uses TRBV7-9 with TRBJ2-1, with D perhaps matching TRBD1 or TRBD2 (6 bases each). There are 15 residues in the CDR3. CDR1 is SEHNR and CDR2 is FQNEAQ in the germline V gene (reference sequence). Trimming removed 1 base at V and 2 bases at J, with 9 bases between. CDR3 DNA: TGTGCCAGCAGCTTAGTGGGGGGCGCCTACAATGAGCAGTTCTTC. Translating it yields CASSLVGGAYNEQFF.

The table lists this clone with a few counts. Other DNA sequences in the same sample also yield this CDR3. The genes are TRBV29-1 and TRBJ1-1; TRBD1 matches at 8 bases. CDR1 and CDR2 from the germline V gene are SQVTM and ANQGSEA. V lost 7 bases to trimming and J lost 4 bases; unmatched junction nucleotides: 8. This CDR3 is built from 13 residues. The CDR3 spells CSAVRQGPTEAFF. CDR3 DNA sequence: TGCAGCGCCGTTCGACAGGGGCCCACTGAAGCTTTCTTT. The entire variable domain, with the rest obtained from reference TRBV29-1 and TRBJ1-1, is as follows: SAVISQKPSRDICQRGTSLTIQCQVDSQVTMMFWYRQQPGQSLTLIATANQGSEATYESGFVIDKFPISRPNLTFSTLTVSNMSPEDSSIYLCSAVRQGPTEAFFGQGTRLTVV.

To note about this clone: The junction differs from germline at one of its ends, possibly a read error. The chain couples TRBV2 to TRBJ2-1; 10 bases fit TRBD2. The germline gives CDR1 SNHLY, CDR2 FYNNEI. This CDR3 is built from 15 residues. This CDR3 reads CASREAGGPSAEQFF. As DNA, the CDR3 is TGTGCCAGCAGGGAAGCGGGAGGGCCCTCTGCTGAGCAGTTCTTC. The full variable domain, its missing parts supplied by reference TRBV2 and TRBJ2-1, is EPEVTQTPSHQVTQMGQEVILRCVPISNHLYFYWYRQILGQKVEFLVSFYNNEISEKSEIFDDQFSVERPDGSNFTLKIRSTKLEDSAMYFCASREAGGPSAEQFFGPGTRLTVL.

This clone was seen only a few times. The V and J genes are TRBV5-6 and TRBJ2-3; D possibly corresponds to TRBD1 (5 bases). There are 15 residues in the CDR3. Trimming left V 3 bases short and J 1 base short, with 12 bases between. Germline loops: CDR1 SGHDT, CDR2 YYEEEE. The chain's CDR3 is CASSSLGRGTDTQYF. Written as DNA, the CDR3 is TGTGCCAGCAGCTCTCTCGGCAGGGGCACAGATACGCAGTATTTT.

This clone was recorded a few times. The rearrangement links TRBV2 to TRBJ2-1; maybe TRBD1 (5 bases). CDR1 and CDR2 from the germline V gene are SNHLY and FYNNEI. CDR3 length: 15 residues. V dropped 2 bases and J dropped 0 bases, with 8 bases sitting between them. CDR3 amino acids: CASSEQGSSYNEQFF. CDR3 DNA: TGTGCCAGCAGTGAACAGGGAAGCTCCTACAATGAGCAGTTCTTC.

This chain links TRBV7-2 with TRBJ2-7; 9 bases are a match to TRBD1. This CDR3 spans 15 amino acids. Unmatched junction bases numbered 5, after V lost 4 bases and J lost 1 base. The germline gives CDR1 SGHTA, CDR2 FQGNSA. CDR3 nucleotide sequence: TGTGCCAGCAGCTGGGGACAGGGAGTGTCCTACGAGCAGTACGTC. Encoded protein: CASSWGQGVSYEQYV.

In its sample, this clone was seen a few times. This chain joins TRBV18 and TRBJ2-1; the D is unclear. With 2 bases removed from V and 6 bases from J, the gap between germline ends came to 11 bases. From germline, CDR1 is KGHSH and CDR2 LQKENI. The CDR3 consists of 14 residues. CDR3 sequence: CASSPGSYRNEQFF. The CDR3 DNA sequence: TGTGCCAGCTCACCAGGTAGCTACCGCAATGAGCAGTTCTTC.

This clone was found a few times. The chain employs TRBV10-3 and TRBJ2-2; TRBD2 is a possible D gene (5 bases). V was clipped by 5 bases and J by 6 bases, with 19 bases between them. Germline V gene sequence: CDR1 ENHRY, CDR2 SYGVKD. This CDR3 contains 16 residues. CDR3: CAISPWERKDAGELFF. In DNA, the CDR3 is TGTGCCATCAGTCCCTGGGAGAGGAAGGATGCCGGGGAGCTGTTTTTT.

The chain joins TRBV7-6 to TRBJ2-3, with D possibly TRBD1 on 5 matching bases. Germline CDR1 SGHVS, CDR2 FNYEAQ. The CDR3 runs to 15 residues. Trimming removed 1 base from V and 4 bases from J, with 12 bases in between. CDR3 sequence (DNA): TGTGCCAGCAGCTTAGTAGGACAATTCGCAGATACGCAGTATTTT. Amino acid sequence: CASSLVGQFADTQYF.

This clone was picked up a small number of times. The chain is built from TRBV2 and TRBJ2-7; D is undetermined. Germline V gives CDR1 SNHLY, CDR2 FYNNEI. The CDR3 has 12 residues. V dropped 5 bases and J dropped 9 bases, with 14 bases sitting between them. In DNA form, the CDR3 reads TGTGCCAGCAGTCGTGGGTCCTCAGGGCAGTACGTC. Its protein is CASSRGSSGQYV.